This T cell receptor beta chain was obtained from a study of CXCR3-negative and CXCR3-positive naive CD8 T cells. Broader study findings: Researchers reported similar TRBV-TRBJ usage in naive CXCR3-negative and CXCR3-positive cells, though memory differed. CXCR3 levels fell partly with cryopreservation; most assays relied on fresh PBMCs. Diversity was high in both naive subsets and much lower in memory cells.

Regarding this clonotype: Its specificity is unknown.

The germline CDR1 and CDR2 sequences are SQVTM and ANQGSEA. CDR3 length: 12 amino acids. cDNA libraries for TRB were generated by 5' RACE incorporating UMI labels. One entry per CDR3 protein, without DNA, is what TCRdb gives after re-calling the 5' RACE reads. Recorded for this sample: about 40,000 distinct CDR3 sequences. The chain recombines TRBV29-1 with TRBJ2-7; TCRdb gives TRBD1 as the D gene, but with no DNA this cannot be confirmed. The sequence was collected from a human donor in good health. Some clones in this sample may be carry-over from other donors' samples. The sample was memory CD8+ T cells from blood. The CDR3 protein is CSVVGTAYEQYF.